Below, one T cell receptor (beta chain) is given with its context. Other DNA sequences in this specimen translate into the identical CDR3. This sample is part of a study of OX40 agonist ivuxolimab in advanced cancers. The CDR3 has 14 amino acids. Germline V gives CDR1 KGHSH, CDR2 LQKENI. Trimming took off 0 bases at V and 3 bases at J, with 8 bases between the two ends. Using immunoSEQ multiplex PCR, the repertoire was profiled, and TCRdb retains in-frame clones only, with some absent. The sample has about 40,000 clones, roughly 80% seen once; the top ten hold approximately 1.8%. This chain links TRBV18 with TRBJ1-1; perhaps TRBD1 as D (6 bases). The clonotype originates from an adult with an advanced solid tumor such as melanoma, head and neck, liver or kidney cancer. The specimen was CD4+ or CD8+ T cells sorted from blood, collected in a trial of the OX40 agonist ivuxolimab. The CDR3 DNA sequence: TGTGCCAGCTCACCACCGAAGGGGGACACTGAAGCTTTCTTT. As protein: CASSPPKGDTEAFF.